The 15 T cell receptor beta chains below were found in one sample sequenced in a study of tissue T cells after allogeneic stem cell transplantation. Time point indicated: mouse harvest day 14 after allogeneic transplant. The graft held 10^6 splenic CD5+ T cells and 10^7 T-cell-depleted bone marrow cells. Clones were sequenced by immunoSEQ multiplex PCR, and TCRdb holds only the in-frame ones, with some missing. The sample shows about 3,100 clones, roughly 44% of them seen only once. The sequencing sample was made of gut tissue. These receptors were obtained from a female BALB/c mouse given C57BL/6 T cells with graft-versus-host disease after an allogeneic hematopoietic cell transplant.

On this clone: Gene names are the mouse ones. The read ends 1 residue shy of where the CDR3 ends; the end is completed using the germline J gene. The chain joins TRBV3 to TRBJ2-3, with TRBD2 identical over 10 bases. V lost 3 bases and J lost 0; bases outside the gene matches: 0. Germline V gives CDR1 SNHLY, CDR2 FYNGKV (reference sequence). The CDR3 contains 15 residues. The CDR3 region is CASSLGLGSAETLYF. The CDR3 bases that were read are TGTGCCAGCAGCTTGGGACTGGGGAGTGCAGAAACGCTGTAT. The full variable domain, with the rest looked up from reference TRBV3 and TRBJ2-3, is GPKVLQIPSHQIIDMGQMVTLNCDPVSNHLYFYWYKQILGQQMEFLVNFYNGKVMEKSKLFKDQFSVERPDGSYFTLKIQPTALEDSAVYFCASSLGLGSAETLYFGSGTRLTVL.

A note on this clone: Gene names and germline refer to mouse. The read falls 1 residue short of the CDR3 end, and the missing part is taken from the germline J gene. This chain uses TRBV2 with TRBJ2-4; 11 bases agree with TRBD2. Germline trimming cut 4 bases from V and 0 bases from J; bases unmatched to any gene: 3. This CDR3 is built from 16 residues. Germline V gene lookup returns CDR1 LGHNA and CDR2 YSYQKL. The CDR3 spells CASSPGLGASQNTLYF. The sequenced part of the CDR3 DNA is TGTGCCAGCAGCCCGGGACTGGGGGCTAGTCAAAACACCTTGTAC.

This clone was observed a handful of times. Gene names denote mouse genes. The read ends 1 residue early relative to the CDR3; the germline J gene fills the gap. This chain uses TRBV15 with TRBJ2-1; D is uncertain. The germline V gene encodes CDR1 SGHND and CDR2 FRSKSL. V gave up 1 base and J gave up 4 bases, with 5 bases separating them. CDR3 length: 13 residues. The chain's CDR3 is CASSLERYAEQFF. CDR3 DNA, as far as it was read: TGTGCCAGCAGTTTAGAAAGGTATGCTGAGCAGTTC.

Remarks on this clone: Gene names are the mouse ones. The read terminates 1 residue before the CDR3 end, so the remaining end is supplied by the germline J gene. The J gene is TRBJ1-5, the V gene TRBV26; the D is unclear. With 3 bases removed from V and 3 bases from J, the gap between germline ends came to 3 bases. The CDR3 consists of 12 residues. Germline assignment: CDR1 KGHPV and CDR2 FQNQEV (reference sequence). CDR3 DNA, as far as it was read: TGTGCCAGCAGTCTAATCAACCAGGCTCCGCTT. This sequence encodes CASSLINQAPL. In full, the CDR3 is CASSLINQAPLF.

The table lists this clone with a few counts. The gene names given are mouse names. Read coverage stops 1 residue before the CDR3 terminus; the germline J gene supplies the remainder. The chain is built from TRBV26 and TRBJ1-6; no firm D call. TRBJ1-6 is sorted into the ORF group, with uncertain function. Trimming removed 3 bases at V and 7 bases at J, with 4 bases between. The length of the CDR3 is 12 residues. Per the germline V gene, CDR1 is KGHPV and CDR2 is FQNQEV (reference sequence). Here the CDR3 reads CASSLGNSPLYF. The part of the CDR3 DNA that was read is TGTGCCAGCAGTCTTGGGAATTCGCCCCTCTAC.

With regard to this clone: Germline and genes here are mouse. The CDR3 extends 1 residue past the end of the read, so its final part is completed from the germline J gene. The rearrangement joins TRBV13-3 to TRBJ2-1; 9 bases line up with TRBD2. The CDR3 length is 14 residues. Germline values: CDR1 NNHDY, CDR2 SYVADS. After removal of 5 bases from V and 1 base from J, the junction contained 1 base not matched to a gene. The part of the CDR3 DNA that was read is TGTGCCAGCAGGGACTGGGGAAACTATGCTGAGCAGTTC. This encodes CASRDWGNYAEQF. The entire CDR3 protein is CASRDWGNYAEQFF.

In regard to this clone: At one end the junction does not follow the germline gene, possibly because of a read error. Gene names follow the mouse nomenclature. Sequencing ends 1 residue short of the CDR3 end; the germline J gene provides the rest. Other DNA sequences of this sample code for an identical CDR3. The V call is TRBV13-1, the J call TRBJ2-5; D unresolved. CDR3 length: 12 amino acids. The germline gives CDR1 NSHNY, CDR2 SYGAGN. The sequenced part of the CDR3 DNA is TGTGCCAGCAGCGATGCCCTAGACACCCAGTAC. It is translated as CASSDALDTQY. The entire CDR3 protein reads CASSDALDTQYF.

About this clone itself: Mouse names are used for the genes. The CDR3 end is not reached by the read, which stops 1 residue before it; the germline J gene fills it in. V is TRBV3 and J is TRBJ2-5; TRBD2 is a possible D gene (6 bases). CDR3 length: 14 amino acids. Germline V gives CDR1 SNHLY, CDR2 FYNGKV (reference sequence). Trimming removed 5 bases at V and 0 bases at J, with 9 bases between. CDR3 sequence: CASSPLGNQDTQYF. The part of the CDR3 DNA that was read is TGTGCCAGCAGCCCACTGGGTAACCAAGACACCCAGTAC.

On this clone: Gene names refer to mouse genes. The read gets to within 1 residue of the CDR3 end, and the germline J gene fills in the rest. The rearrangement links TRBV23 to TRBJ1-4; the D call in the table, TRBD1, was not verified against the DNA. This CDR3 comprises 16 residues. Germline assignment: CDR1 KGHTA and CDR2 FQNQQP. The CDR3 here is CSSSQSRDRGNERLFF. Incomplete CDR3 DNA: TGCTCCAGCAGTCAATCGAGGGACAGGGGTAACGAAAGATTATTT. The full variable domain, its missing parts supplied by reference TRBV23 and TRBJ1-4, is DAAVTQKPRYLIKMKGQEAEMKCIPEKGHTAVFWYQQKQSKELKFLIYFQNQQPLDQIDMVKERFSAVCPSSSLCSLGIRTCEAEDSALYLCSSSQSRDRGNERLFFGHGTKLSVL.

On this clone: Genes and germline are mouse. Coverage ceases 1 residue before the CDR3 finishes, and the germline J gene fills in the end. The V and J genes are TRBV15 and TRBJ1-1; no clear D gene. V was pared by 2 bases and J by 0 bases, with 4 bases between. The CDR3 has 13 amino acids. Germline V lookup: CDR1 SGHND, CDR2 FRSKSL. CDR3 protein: CASSLRQNTEVFF. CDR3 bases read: TGTGCCAGCAGTTTAAGACAGAACACAGAAGTCTTC.

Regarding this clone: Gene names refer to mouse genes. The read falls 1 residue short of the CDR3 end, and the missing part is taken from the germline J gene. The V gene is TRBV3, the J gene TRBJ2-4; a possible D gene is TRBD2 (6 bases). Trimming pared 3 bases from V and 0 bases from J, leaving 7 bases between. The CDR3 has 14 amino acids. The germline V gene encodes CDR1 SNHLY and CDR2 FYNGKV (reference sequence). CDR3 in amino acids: CASSFLGSQNTLYF. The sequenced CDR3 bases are TGTGCCAGCAGCTTTCTGGGGAGTCAAAACACCTTGTAC.

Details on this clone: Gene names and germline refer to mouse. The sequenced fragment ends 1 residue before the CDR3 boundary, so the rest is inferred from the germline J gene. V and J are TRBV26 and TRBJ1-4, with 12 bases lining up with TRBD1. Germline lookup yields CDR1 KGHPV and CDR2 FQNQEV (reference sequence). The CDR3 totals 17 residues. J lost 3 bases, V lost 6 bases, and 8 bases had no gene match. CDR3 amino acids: CASSDPGTGGANERLFF. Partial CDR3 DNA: TGTGCCAGCAGCGATCCCGGGACAGGGGGCGCCAACGAAAGATTATTT.

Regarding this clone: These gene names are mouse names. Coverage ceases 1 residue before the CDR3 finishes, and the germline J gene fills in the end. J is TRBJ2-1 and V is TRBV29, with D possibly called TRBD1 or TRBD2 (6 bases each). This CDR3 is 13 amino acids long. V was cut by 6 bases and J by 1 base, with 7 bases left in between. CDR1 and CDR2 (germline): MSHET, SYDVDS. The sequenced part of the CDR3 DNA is TGTGCTAGCAGAGGGGGGAACTATGCTGAGCAGTTC. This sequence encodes CASRGGNYAEQF. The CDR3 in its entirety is CASRGGNYAEQFF.

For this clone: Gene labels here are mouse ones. The CDR3 bases that were read are TGTGCCAGCAGCCAAGCCGGGACAGGGCCGTATGAACAGTAC. Its translation is CASSQAGTGPYEQY. The complete CDR3 reads CASSQAGTGPYEQYF. The V gene is TRBV2, the J gene TRBJ2-7, with 9 nucleotides matching TRBD1. The CDR3 end falls 1 residue outside the read, so it is completed with the germline J gene. The CDR3 extends over 15 amino acids. With 1 base clipped from V and 4 bases from J, the junction kept 5 bases outside the gene matches. Germline V CDR1 and CDR2: LGHNA, YSYQKL.

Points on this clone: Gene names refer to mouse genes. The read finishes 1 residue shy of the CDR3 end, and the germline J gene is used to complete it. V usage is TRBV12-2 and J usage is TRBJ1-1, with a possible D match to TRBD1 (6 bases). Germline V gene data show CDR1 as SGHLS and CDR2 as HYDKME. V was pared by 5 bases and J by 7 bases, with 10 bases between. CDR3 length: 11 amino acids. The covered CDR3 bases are TGTGCCAGCTTCCGGGACAAAGAAGTCTTC. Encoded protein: CASFRDKEVF. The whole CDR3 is CASFRDKEVFF.